These 27 T cell receptor beta chains came from one sample sequenced in a study of shared clonotypes between healthy human individuals. Selected positively for CCR7 and CD45RO-negative, naive CD8 cells excluded terminally differentiated effector memory CD45RA+ cells. Profiling relied on immunoSEQ multiplex PCR, and the TCRdb table lists in-frame clones only, not all of them. The sample gives roughly 770,000 clones, 95% to 97% of which show up once; about 0.25% is in the top ten. Specimen: naive CD8+ T cells sorted from blood. These receptors all come from a man aged 25 to 40 in good health.

This clone was seen just once. This chain connects TRBV19 to TRBJ1-5; D call uncertain. Germline-derived CDR1 and CDR2 are LNHDA and SQIVND (reference sequence). The CDR3 totals 15 residues. The germline V and J ends were trimmed by 3 bases and 5 bases, with 14 bases remaining between them. CDR3 sequence reads: CASSMTSTNYQPQHF. In nucleotides, the CDR3 is TGTGCCAGTAGTATGACGTCCACTAACTATCAGCCCCAGCATTTT.

The rearrangement uses TRBV7-9 and TRBJ2-5, with D perhaps matching TRBD2 (7 bases). This CDR3 spans 15 amino acids. Trimming took off 3 bases at V and 5 bases at J, with 16 bases between the two ends. Germline assignment: CDR1 SEHNR and CDR2 FQNEAQ (reference sequence). CDR3 nucleotides: TGTGCCAGCAGCTTGGGGGCGAGGGGAGGGGAGACCCAGTACTTC. It is translated as CASSLGARGGETQYF.

The chain links TRBV29-1 to TRBJ2-2; no clear D gene. This CDR3 region has 13 residues. Trimming pared 7 bases from V and 0 bases from J, leaving 9 bases between. The germline V gene encodes CDR1 SQVTM and CDR2 ANQGSEA. The CDR3 loop reads CSGRMANTGELFF. The CDR3 bases are TGCAGCGGAAGGATGGCGAACACCGGGGAGCTGTTTTTT.

This chain connects TRBV27 to TRBJ2-5; 12 bases align to TRBD1. This CDR3 comprises 16 residues. Germline CDR1 MNHEY, CDR2 SMNVEV (reference sequence). The J segment lost 5 bases and the V segment lost 3 bases, leaving 7 bases of the junction unmatched. The CDR3 region has the DNA TGTGCCAGCAGTTTTCTAGGGACAGGGGGCTCGGAGACCCAGTACTTC. It is translated as CASSFLGTGGSETQYF.

A word on this clone: The sample contains more than one DNA sequence encoding this CDR3. In DNA form, the CDR3 reads TGCGCCAGCAGCTTGGACGGCAATCAGCCCCAGCATTTT. The encoded protein is CASSLDGNQPQHF. The chain carries TRBV5-1 and TRBJ1-5; D gene unclear. The germline gives CDR1 SGHRS, CDR2 YFSETQ. Trimming took off 0 bases at V and 2 bases at J, with 3 bases between the two ends. This CDR3 comprises 13 residues.

The genes are TRBV5-1 and TRBJ2-7; 12 bases fit TRBD2. Germline lookup yields CDR1 SGHRS and CDR2 YFSETQ. With V trimmed by 0 bases and J by 4 bases, 8 bases remained unmatched. CDR3 length: 17 amino acids. The CDR3 nucleotides are TGCGCCAGCAGCTTGGGTTCTAGCGGGAGGGCCTTGTACGAGCAGTACTTC. The encoded protein is CASSLGSSGRALYEQYF. Full variable domain (missing parts from reference TRBV5-1 and TRBJ2-7): KAGVTQTPRYLIKTRGQQVTLSCSPISGHRSVSWYQQTPGQGLQFLFEYFSETQRNKGNFPGRFSGRQFSNSRSEMNVSTLELGDSALYLCASSLGSSGRALYEQYFGPGTRLTVT.

This chain links TRBV28 with TRBJ1-5, with D unresolved. V lost 10 bases to trimming and J lost 0 bases, with 10 bases between them. Germline assignment: CDR1 MDHEN and CDR2 SYDVKM. This CDR3 spans 13 amino acids. The CDR3 DNA reads TGTGCCACCAGAGGAGTTAGCAATCAGCCCCAGCATTTT. Its translation: CATRGVSNQPQHF.

V and J are TRBV14 and TRBJ1-2, with D unresolved. Trimming stripped 4 bases from V and 0 bases from J, with 9 bases between. CDR1 is SGHDN and CDR2 is FVKESK in the germline V gene. The CDR3 loop spans 14 amino acids. The CDR3 DNA reads TGTGCCAGCAGCCCGGGGATTTCTAACTATGGCTACACCTTC. Encoded protein: CASSPGISNYGYTF.

This chain joins TRBV7-8 and TRBJ1-1, with D uncertain. CDR1 and CDR2 (germline): SGHVS, FQNEAQ. V gave up 2 bases and J gave up 0 bases, with 16 bases separating them. CDR3 length: 17 amino acids. The CDR3 spells CASSLFRERPLNTEAFF. The CDR3 nucleotides read TGTGCCAGCAGCTTATTTCGGGAGCGACCGCTGAACACTGAAGCTTTCTTT.

J is TRBJ1-5 and V is TRBV7-2; 9 bases are shared with TRBD1. CDR1 and CDR2 from the germline V gene are SGHTA and FQGNSA. This CDR3 contains 15 residues. V was pared by 6 bases and J by 5 bases, with 8 bases of the junction left unmatched. CDR3: CASRFQDRGYQPQHF. The DNA for the CDR3 is TGTGCCAGCAGGTTCCAGGACAGGGGTTATCAGCCCCAGCATTTT.

This chain connects TRBV29-1 to TRBJ2-1; 9 bases line up with TRBD2. Germline V gene lookup returns CDR1 SQVTM and CDR2 ANQGSEA. V trimming: 0 bases; J trimming: 7 bases; junction bases outside the gene matches: 19. CDR3 size: 19 residues. The CDR3 protein is CSVEEPPGGGRAKVNEQFF. In nucleotides, the CDR3 is TGCAGCGTTGAAGAGCCCCCCGGGGGCGGGAGGGCCAAGGTGAATGAGCAGTTCTTC.

The chain recombines TRBV11-2 with TRBJ2-7, with TRBD1 as a possible D gene (6 bases). CDR3 length: 17 amino acids. Per germline, CDR1 SGHAT and CDR2 FQNNGV. V dropped 2 bases and J dropped 0 bases, with 17 bases sitting between them. The CDR3 nucleotides read TGTGCCAGCAGCTTAAGCCCTGGGACATCGAGCTCCTACGAGCAGTACTTC. It is translated as CASSLSPGTSSSYEQYF.

V gene TRBV30 combines with J gene TRBJ2-2, with D tentatively TRBD1 or TRBD2 (5 bases each). The germline V and J ends were trimmed by 3 bases and 2 bases, with 19 bases remaining between them. The CDR3 spans 17 residues. Germline-derived CDR1 and CDR2 are GTSNPN and SVGIG (reference sequence). CDR3 sequence (DNA): TGTGCCTGGAGGTCGAGGGGAGCCCCGTTAAACACCGGGGAGCTGTTTTTT. This translates into CAWRSRGAPLNTGELFF.

The chain joins TRBV27 to TRBJ2-7; D not certain. V was trimmed by 0 bases and J by 0 bases, leaving 15 bases between them. Germline V gene sequence: CDR1 MNHEY, CDR2 SMNVEV (reference sequence). CDR3 length: 17 residues. In DNA, the CDR3 is TGTGCCAGCAGTTTATCCCCAGCTAAACGAGTCTCCTACGAGCAGTACTTC. Translation gives CASSLSPAKRVSYEQYF.

Points on this clone: This specimen includes other DNA sequences encoding the same CDR3. The V and J genes are TRBV5-1 and TRBJ2-1; 12 nucleotides line up with TRBD2. The CDR3 is made up of 15 amino acids. Germline-derived CDR1 and CDR2 are SGHRS and YFSETQ. Trimming at V came to 2 bases and at J to 5 bases, leaving 2 bases not matched to a gene. The CDR3 spells CASSLGLAGNNEQFF. DNA of the CDR3: TGCGCCAGCAGCTTAGGACTAGCGGGAAACAATGAGCAGTTCTTC.

J is TRBJ2-7 and V is TRBV27, with no clear D. This CDR3 is 15 amino acids long. V lost 2 bases to trimming and J lost 3 bases, with 14 bases between them. Germline CDR1 and CDR2: MNHEY and SMNVEV (reference sequence). CDR3 nucleotide sequence: TGTGCCAGCAGTTTAGGGCAGAACCACATCTACGAGCAGTACTTC. It encodes CASSLGQNHIYEQYF.

The gene calls are TRBV4-1 and TRBJ2-5, with 8 bases fitting TRBD2. Germline CDR1 is MGHRA and CDR2 is YSYEKL. V lost 4 bases to trimming and J lost 5 bases; unmatched junction nucleotides: 12. This CDR3 comprises 16 residues. The chain's CDR3 is CASSRIGGGIGETQYF. The CDR3 DNA sequence: TGCGCCAGCAGCCGCATTGGCGGGGGGATCGGGGAGACCCAGTACTTC.

The genes are TRBV6-5 and TRBJ1-5; D uncertain. The germline CDR1 and CDR2 sequences are MNHEY and SVGAGI. CDR3 length: 12 amino acids. Trimming took 1 base from V and 6 from J, leaving 4 bases between them. The CDR3 reads CASSYFAQPQHF. The CDR3 DNA is TGTGCCAGCAGTTACTTCGCTCAGCCCCAGCATTTT.

V usage is TRBV14 and J usage is TRBJ2-5, with D hard to call. V shed 4 bases and J shed 4 bases, with 10 bases lying between them. Germline CDR1 is SGHDN and CDR2 is FVKESK. The CDR3 contains 13 residues. The CDR3 coding sequence is TGTGCCAGCAGCCTTCCAGGTCGAGAGACCCAGTACTTC. Protein product: CASSLPGRETQYF.

The rearrangement links TRBV10-2 to TRBJ2-7, with a possible D match to TRBD1 (5 bases). The V gene's germline CDR1 is WSHSY and CDR2 SAAADI. V lost 4 bases to trimming and J lost 6 bases, with 19 bases between them. The length of the CDR3 is 15 residues. The CDR3 nucleotides are TGCGCCAGCAGTGGGGGCGCCTCCCCTAGGGTCGAGCAGTACTTC. It is translated as CASSGGASPRVEQYF.

J is TRBJ2-3 and V is TRBV10-1; D may be TRBD2 (5 bases). CDR3 length: 15 amino acids. V was shortened by 3 bases and J by 5 bases, with 15 bases between the two germline ends. CDR1 and CDR2 from the germline V gene are WNHNN and SYGVQD (reference sequence). The CDR3: CASSDLALSGDTQYF. The CDR3, as DNA: TGCGCCAGCAGTGATCTAGCCCTTAGTGGAGATACGCAGTATTTT.

This sequence joins TRBV28 and TRBJ2-1; no clear D gene. Germline CDR1 and CDR2: MDHEN and SYDVKM. V shed 1 base and J shed 8 bases, with 6 bases lying between them. The CDR3 sequence is 12 residues long. The CDR3 here is CASSLSHDEQFF. As DNA, the CDR3 is TGTGCCAGCAGTTTATCCCACGATGAGCAGTTCTTC. Full variable domain (missing parts from reference TRBV28 and TRBJ2-1): DVKVTQSSRYLVKRTGEKVFLECVQDMDHENMFWYRQDPGLGLRLIYFSYDVKMKEKGDIPEGYSVSREKKERFSLILESASTNQTSMYLCASSLSHDEQFFGPGTRLTVL.

Comment on this clone: The sample has other DNA sequences that encode this CDR3 too. The CDR3 spells CASSLAGGYNEQFF. As DNA, the CDR3 is TGTGCCAGCAGCTTGGCGGGGGGATACAATGAGCAGTTCTTC. This chain links TRBV7-2 with TRBJ2-1; 8 nucleotides line up with TRBD2. Trimming removed 3 bases from V and 4 bases from J; junction bases left unmatched: 2. Germline V gives CDR1 SGHTA, CDR2 FQGNSA. The CDR3 length is 14 residues.

The genes are TRBV9 and TRBJ2-1, with TRBD1 as a possible D gene (6 bases). V lost 5 bases and J 5 bases, leaving 14 bases between the germline ends. From germline, CDR1 is SGDLS and CDR2 YYNGEE. The CDR3 spans 14 residues. Written as DNA, the CDR3 is TGTGCCAGCAGTGACAGGTTAGGACACAATGAGCAGTTCTTC. Translating it yields CASSDRLGHNEQFF. The complete variable domain, with remaining parts taken from reference TRBV9 and TRBJ2-1, reads DSGVTQTPKHLITATGQRVTLRCSPRSGDLSVYWYQQSLDQGLQFLIQYYNGEERAKGNILERFSAQQFPDLHSELNLSSLELGDSALYFCASSDRLGHNEQFFGPGTRLTVL.

The V call is TRBV7-2, the J call TRBJ2-1, with 7 bases lining up with TRBD2. The CDR3 runs 14 residues. The V and J ends lost 3 bases and 7 bases, in that order; junction bases with no gene match: 6. Germline V gene data show CDR1 as SGHTA and CDR2 as FQGNSA. CDR3 residues: CASSFLAEGNEQFF. The CDR3 DNA reads TGTGCCAGCAGCTTTCTAGCGGAGGGGAATGAGCAGTTCTTC. Variable domain in full (rest from reference TRBV7-2 and TRBJ2-1): GAGVSQSPSNKVTEKGKDVELRCDPISGHTALYWYRQSLGQGLEFLIYFQGNSAPDKSGLPSDRFSAERTGGSVSTLTIQRTQQEDSAVYLCASSFLAEGNEQFFGPGTRLTVL.

The V and J genes are TRBV4-1 and TRBJ2-5; no firm D call. V lost 7 bases, J lost 2 bases, and 5 bases lay in between. The CDR3 runs 11 residues. Germline CDR1 and CDR2: MGHRA and YSYEKL. Written as DNA, the CDR3 is TGCGCCAGCAAACAACAAGAGACCCAGTACTTC. It codes for CASKQQETQYF.

This chain connects TRBV27 to TRBJ1-1; D might be TRBD1 (5 bases). This CDR3 spans 17 amino acids. V was pared by 3 bases and J by 4 bases, with 21 bases between. The germline V gene has CDR1 MNHEY and CDR2 SMNVEV (reference sequence). The CDR3 protein is CASSFSLWEAQGTEAFF. As DNA, the CDR3 is TGTGCCAGCAGTTTCAGTTTATGGGAGGCGCAGGGCACTGAAGCTTTCTTT.